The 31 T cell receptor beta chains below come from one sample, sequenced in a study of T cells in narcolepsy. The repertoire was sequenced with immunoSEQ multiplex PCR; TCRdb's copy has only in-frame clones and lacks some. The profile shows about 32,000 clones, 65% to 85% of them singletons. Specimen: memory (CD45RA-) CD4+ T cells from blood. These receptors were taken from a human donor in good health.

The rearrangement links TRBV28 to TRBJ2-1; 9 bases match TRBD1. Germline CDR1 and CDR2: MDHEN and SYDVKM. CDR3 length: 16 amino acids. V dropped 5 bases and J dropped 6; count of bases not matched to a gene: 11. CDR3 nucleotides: TGTGCCAGCAGTCTGAGCCGGGACAGGGTGGGCAATGAGCAGTTCTTC. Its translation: CASSLSRDRVGNEQFF.

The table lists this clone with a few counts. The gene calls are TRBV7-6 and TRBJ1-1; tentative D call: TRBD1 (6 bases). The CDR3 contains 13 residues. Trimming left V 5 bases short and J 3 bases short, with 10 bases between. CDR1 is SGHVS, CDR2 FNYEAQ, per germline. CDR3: CASSPRQDTEAFF. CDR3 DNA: TGTGCCAGCAGCCCCAGACAGGACACTGAAGCTTTCTTT. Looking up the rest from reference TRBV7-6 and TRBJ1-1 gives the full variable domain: GAGVSQSPRYKVTKRGQDVALRCDPISGHVSLYWYRQALGQGPEFLTYFNYEAQQDKSGLPNDRFSAERPEGSISTLTIQRTEQRDSAMYRCASSPRQDTEAFFGQGTRLTVV.

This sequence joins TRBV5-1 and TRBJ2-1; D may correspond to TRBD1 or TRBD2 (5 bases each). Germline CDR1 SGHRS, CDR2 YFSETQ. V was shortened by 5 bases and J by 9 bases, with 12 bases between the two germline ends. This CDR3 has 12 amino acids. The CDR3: CASRSPGTEQFF. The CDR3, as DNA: TGCGCCAGCAGATCCCCCGGGACTGAGCAGTTCTTC.

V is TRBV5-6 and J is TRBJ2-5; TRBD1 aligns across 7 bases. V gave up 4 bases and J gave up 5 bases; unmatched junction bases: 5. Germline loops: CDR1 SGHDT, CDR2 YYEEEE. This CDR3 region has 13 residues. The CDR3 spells CASSRQGLETQYF. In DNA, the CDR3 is TGTGCCAGCAGCCGACAGGGCCTTGAGACCCAGTACTTC.

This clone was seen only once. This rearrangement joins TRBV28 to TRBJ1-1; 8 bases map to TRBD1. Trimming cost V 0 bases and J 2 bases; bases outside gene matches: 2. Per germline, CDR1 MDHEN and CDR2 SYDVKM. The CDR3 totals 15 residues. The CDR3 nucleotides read TGTGCCAGCAGTTTATGGCAGGGGGCTAACACTGAAGCTTTCTTT. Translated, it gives CASSLWQGANTEAFF.

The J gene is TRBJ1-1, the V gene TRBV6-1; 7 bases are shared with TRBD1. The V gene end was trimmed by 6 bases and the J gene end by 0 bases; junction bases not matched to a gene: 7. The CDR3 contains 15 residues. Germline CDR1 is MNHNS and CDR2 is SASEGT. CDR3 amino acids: CASSRSTGLNTEAFF. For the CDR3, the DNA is TGTGCCAGCAGCCGTTCGACAGGGCTGAACACTGAAGCTTTCTTT.

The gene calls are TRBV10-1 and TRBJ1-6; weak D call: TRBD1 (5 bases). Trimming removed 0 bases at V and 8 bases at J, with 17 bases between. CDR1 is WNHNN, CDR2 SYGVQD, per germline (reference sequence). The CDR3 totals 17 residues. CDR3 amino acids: CASSESKNRYGHSPLHF. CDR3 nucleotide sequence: TGCGCCAGCAGTGAGTCGAAAAACAGGTACGGTCATTCACCCCTCCACTTT.

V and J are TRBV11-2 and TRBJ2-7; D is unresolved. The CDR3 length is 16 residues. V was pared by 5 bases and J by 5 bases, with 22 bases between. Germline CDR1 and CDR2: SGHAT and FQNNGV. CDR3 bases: TGTGCCAGCAGCCACCGATTAGGTTTAGGAAAAAACGAGCAGTACTTC. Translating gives CASSHRLGLGKNEQYF.

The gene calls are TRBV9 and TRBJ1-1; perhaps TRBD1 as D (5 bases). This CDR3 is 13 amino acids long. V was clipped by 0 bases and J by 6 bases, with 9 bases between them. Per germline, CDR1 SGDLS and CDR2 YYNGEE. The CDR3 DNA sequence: TGTGCCAGCAGCGTAGGTTCGGGGCCTGAAGCTTTCTTT. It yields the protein CASSVGSGPEAFF.

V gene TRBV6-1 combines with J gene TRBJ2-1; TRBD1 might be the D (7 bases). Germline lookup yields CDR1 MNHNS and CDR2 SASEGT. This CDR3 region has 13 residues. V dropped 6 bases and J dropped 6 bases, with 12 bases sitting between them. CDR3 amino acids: CASSARGVNEQFF. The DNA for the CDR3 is TGTGCCAGCAGCGCCAGGGGGGTCAATGAGCAGTTCTTC.

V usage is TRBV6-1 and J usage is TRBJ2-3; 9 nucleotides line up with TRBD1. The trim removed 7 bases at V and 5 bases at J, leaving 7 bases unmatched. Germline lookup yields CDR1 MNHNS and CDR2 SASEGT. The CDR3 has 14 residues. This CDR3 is CASTWGQGKDTQYF. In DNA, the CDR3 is TGTGCCAGCACCTGGGGACAGGGAAAAGATACGCAGTATTTT.

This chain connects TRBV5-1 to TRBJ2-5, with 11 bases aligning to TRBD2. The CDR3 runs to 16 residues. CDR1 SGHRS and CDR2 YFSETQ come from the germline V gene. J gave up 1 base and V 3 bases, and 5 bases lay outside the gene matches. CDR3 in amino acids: CASSWGTSGTQETQYF. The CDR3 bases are TGCGCCAGCAGCTGGGGGACTAGCGGCACCCAAGAGACCCAGTACTTC.

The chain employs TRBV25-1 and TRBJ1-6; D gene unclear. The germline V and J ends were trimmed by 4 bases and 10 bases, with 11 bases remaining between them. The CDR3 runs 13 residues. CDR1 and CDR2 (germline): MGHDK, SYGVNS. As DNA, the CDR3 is TGTGCCAGCAGTGGCGGCAGCAGGTCACCCCTCCACTTT. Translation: CASSGGSRSPLHF. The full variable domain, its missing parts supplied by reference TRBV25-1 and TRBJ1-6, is EADIYQTPRYLVIGTGKKITLECSQTMGHDKMYWYQQDPGMELHLIHYSYGVNSTEKGDLSSESTVSRIRTEHFPLTLESARPSHTSQYLCASSGGSRSPLHFGNGTRLTVT.

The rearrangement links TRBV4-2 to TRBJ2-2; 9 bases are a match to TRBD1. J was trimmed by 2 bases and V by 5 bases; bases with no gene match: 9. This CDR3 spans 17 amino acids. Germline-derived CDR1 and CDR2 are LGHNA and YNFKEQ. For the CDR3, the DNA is TGTGCCAGCAGCACACCACCGGGACAGGGAAACACCGGGGAGCTGTTTTTT. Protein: CASSTPPGQGNTGELFF.

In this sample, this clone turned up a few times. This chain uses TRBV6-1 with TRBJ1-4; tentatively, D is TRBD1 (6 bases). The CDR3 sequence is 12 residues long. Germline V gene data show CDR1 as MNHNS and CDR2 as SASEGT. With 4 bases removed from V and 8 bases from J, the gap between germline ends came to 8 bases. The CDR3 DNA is TGTGCCAGCAGTGGAACAGGGGAAAAACTGTTTTTT. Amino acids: CASSGTGEKLFF.

The CDR3 DNA sequence: TGTGCCAGCAGTCGTACTGGGACGCTGCAAGATGGCTACACCTTC. Amino acids: CASSRTGTLQDGYTF. The gene calls are TRBV7-9 and TRBJ1-2, with a weak D call TRBD1 (5 bases). V was pared by 6 bases and J by 6 bases, with 20 bases between. The CDR3 is 15 amino acids. The germline CDR1 and CDR2 sequences are SEHNR and FQNEAQ (reference sequence).

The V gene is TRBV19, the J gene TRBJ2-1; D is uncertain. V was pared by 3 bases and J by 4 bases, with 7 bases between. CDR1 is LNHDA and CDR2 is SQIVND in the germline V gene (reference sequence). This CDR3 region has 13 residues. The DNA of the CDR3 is TGTGCCAGTAGTATCCGACCTTACAATGAGCAGTTCTTC. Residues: CASSIRPYNEQFF.

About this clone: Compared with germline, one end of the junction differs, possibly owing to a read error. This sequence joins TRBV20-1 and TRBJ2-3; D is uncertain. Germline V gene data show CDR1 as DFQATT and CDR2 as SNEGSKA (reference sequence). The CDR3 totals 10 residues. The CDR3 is CSASEDAQYF. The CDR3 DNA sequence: TGCAGTGCCTCCGAAGATGCGCAGTATTTT.

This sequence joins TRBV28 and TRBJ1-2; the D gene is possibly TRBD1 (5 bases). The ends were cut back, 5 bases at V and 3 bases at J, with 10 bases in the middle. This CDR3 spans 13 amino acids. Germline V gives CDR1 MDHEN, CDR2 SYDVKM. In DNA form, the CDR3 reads TGTGCCAGCAGTCTACAGGACTACTATGGCTACACCTTC. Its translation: CASSLQDYYGYTF.

The CDR3, as DNA: TGTGCCAGCAGCTTAACTCAGGGGGACAATGAGCAGTTCTTC. Encoded protein: CASSLTQGDNEQFF. The J gene is TRBJ2-1, the V gene TRBV7-9; 7 bases align to TRBD1. The V gene's germline CDR1 is SEHNR and CDR2 FQNEAQ (reference sequence). Trimming at V came to 2 bases and at J to 5 bases, leaving 3 bases not matched to a gene. The CDR3 covers 14 residues.

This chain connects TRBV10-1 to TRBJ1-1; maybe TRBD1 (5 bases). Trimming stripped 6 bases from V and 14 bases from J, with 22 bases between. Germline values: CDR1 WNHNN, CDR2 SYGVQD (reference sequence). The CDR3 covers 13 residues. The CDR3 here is CASRAGSEGLEFF. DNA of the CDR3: TGCGCCAGCAGGGCAGGCTCGGAGGGGTTAGAATTCTTT.

The CDR3 nucleotides are TGCGCCAGCAGCTTGGAAGGGCGTGTTAGCGGGAGGGCCTCCGAGCAGTACTTC. It codes for CASSLEGRVSGRASEQYF. The chain joins TRBV5-1 to TRBJ2-7, with 11 positions matching TRBD2. Germline V lookup: CDR1 SGHRS, CDR2 YFSETQ. V trimming: 0 bases; J trimming: 6 bases; junction bases outside the gene matches: 14. The CDR3 covers 18 residues. The full variable domain, with the rest looked up from reference TRBV5-1 and TRBJ2-7, is KAGVTQTPRYLIKTRGQQVTLSCSPISGHRSVSWYQQTPGQGLQFLFEYFSETQRNKGNFPGRFSGRQFSNSRSEMNVSTLELGDSALYLCASSLEGRVSGRASEQYFGPGTRLTVT.

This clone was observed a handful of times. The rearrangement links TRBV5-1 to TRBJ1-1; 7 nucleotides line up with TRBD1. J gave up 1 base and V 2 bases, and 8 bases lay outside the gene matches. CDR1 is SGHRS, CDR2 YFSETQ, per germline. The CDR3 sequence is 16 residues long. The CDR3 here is CASSFSLTGANTEAFF. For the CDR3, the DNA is TGCGCCAGCAGCTTTAGCCTAACAGGGGCGAACACTGAAGCTTTCTTT.

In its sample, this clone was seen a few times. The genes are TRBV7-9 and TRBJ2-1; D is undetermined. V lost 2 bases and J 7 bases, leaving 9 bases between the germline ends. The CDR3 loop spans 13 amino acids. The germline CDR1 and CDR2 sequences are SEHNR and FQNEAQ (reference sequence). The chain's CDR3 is CASSLPSSNEQFF. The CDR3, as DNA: TGTGCCAGCAGCTTACCCTCTTCGAATGAGCAGTTCTTC.

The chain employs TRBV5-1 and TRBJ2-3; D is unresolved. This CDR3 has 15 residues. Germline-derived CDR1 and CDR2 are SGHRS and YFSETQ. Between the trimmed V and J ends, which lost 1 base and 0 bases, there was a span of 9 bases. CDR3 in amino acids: CASSLSTSSTDTQYF. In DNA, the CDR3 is TGCGCCAGCAGCTTGAGTACTTCTAGCACAGATACGCAGTATTTT.

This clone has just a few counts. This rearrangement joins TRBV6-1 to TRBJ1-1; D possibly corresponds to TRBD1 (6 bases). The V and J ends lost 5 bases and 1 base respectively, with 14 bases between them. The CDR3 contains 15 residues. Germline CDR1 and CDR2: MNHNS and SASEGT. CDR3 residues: CASSSGADTNTEAFF. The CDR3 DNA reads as TGTGCCAGCAGTTCAGGGGCCGACACGAACACTGAAGCTTTCTTT.

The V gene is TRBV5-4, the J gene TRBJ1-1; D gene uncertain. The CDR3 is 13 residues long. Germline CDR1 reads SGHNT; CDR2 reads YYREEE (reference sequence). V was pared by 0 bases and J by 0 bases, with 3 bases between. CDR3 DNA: TGTGCCAGCAGCTTGGCGTTGAACACTGAAGCTTTCTTT. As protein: CASSLALNTEAFF.

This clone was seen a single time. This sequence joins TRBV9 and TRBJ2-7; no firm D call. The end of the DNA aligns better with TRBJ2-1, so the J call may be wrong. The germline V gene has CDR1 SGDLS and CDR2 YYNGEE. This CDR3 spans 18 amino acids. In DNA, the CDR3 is TGTGCCAGCAGCCCGAGACTTTTTAATATCAGCTCCTACAATGAGCAGTTCTTC. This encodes CASSPRLFNISSYNEQFF.

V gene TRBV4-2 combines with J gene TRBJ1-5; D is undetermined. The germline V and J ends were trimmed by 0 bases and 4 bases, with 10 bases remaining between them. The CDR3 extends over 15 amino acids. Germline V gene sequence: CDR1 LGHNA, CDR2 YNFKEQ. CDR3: CASSQDGLSNQPQHF. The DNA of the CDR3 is TGTGCCAGCAGCCAAGATGGTCTGAGTAATCAGCCCCAGCATTTT.

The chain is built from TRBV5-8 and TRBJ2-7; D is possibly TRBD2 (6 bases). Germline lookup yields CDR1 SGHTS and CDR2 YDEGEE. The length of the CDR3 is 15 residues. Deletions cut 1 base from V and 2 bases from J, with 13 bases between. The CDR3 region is CASSLKGGAAYEQYF. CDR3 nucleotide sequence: TGTGCCAGCAGCTTGAAGGGCGGGGCCGCCTACGAGCAGTACTTC.

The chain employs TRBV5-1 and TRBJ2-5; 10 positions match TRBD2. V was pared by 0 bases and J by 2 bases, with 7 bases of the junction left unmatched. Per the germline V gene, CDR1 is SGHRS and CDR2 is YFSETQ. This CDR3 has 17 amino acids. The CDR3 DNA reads TGCGCCAGCAGCTTGGGCCTAGCGGGAGATCAACAAGAGACCCAGTACTTC. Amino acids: CASSLGLAGDQQETQYF.